The 9 T cell receptor beta chains below come from one sample, sequenced in a study of human T cells and chemical hapten exposure. It was from unfractionated whole blood that total RNA was extracted. TCRdb recomputed calls from the 5' RACE reads with MiXCR, one row per CDR3 protein. The repertoire includes 110,000 or so distinct CDR3 sequences, more than 15% of them detected once, and approximately 3% sits in the top ten. The receptors originated from a human donor in good health.

This clonotype was detected a few times. The chain employs TRBV14 and TRBJ2-1; TRBD2 agrees at 10 bases. The CDR3 is 17 amino acids. Germline loops: CDR1 SGHDN, CDR2 FVKESK. V shed 4 bases, J shed 4 bases, and the junction held 10 bases outside the gene matches. The CDR3 DNA follows: TGTGCCAGCAGCCTGCTAATCTCTAGCGGGGGATACAATGAGCAGTTCTTC. Its translation: CASSLLISSGGYNEQFF.

On this clonotype: This CDR3 fails to terminate in the conserved phenylalanine or tryptophan, so it likely reflects a read error. The rearrangement links TRBV7-2 to TRBJ2-7; 10 bases line up with TRBD2. The CDR3 loop spans 16 amino acids. Germline V lookup: CDR1 SGHTA, CDR2 FQGNSA. The J segment lost 4 bases and the V segment lost 5 bases, leaving 11 bases of the junction unmatched. Written as DNA, the CDR3 is TGTGCCAGCAGCCCATCCCCGGGACTAGCGCAATACGAGCAGTACCTC. Translation: CASSPSPGLAQYEQYL.

V gene TRBV4-1 combines with J gene TRBJ2-6; D may match TRBD1 or TRBD2 (5 bases each). Germline CDR1 is MGHRA and CDR2 is YSYEKL. The CDR3 length is 17 residues. V was shortened by 10 bases and J by 3 bases, with 22 bases between the two germline ends. In DNA form, the CDR3 reads TGCGCCACCTTTCCGGGACCCGGACGGGGTGGGGCCAACGTCCTGACTTTC. This encodes CATFPGPGRGGANVLTF.

This clonotype has only a few counts. This chain links TRBV7-3 with TRBJ2-7; weak D call: TRBD2 (6 bases). With 5 bases removed from V and 0 bases from J, the gap between germline ends came to 11 bases. Germline CDR1 SGHTA, CDR2 FQGTGA. This CDR3 has 14 residues. The CDR3, as DNA: TGTGCCAGCAGCCCTAGACTAGACTCCTACGAGCAGTACTTC. Translated: CASSPRLDSYEQYF.

CDR3: CASSRGPGDTQYF. The CDR3 DNA sequence: TGCGCCAGCAGCCGCGGCCCCGGTGATACGCAGTATTTT. The gene calls are TRBV5-1 and TRBJ2-3, with D unresolved. Trimming removed 4 bases from V and 6 bases from J, with 12 bases in between. Germline values: CDR1 SGHRS, CDR2 YFSETQ. CDR3 size: 13 residues.

This clonotype was seen a few times. V usage is TRBV30 and J usage is TRBJ2-5, with D uncertain. Germline V gene lookup returns CDR1 GTSNPN and CDR2 SVGIG (reference sequence). V was shortened by 2 bases and J by 3 bases, with 16 bases between the two germline ends. The CDR3 has 15 amino acids. The CDR3 here is CAWSPRSDWEETQYF. The DNA of the CDR3 is TGTGCCTGGAGTCCCCGGTCCGACTGGGAAGAGACCCAGTACTTC. Using reference TRBV30 and TRBJ2-5 for the parts outside the CDR3, the full variable domain is SQTIHQWPATLVQPVGSPLSLECTVEGTSNPNLYWYRQAAGRGLQLLFYSVGIGQISSEVPQNLSASRPQDRQFILSSKKLLLSDSGFYLCAWSPRSDWEETQYFGPGTRLLVL.

Regarding this clonotype: A junction boundary mismatches the germline segment, possibly from a read error. The V and J genes are TRBV20-1 and TRBJ2-7; D gene uncertain. Germline-derived CDR1 and CDR2 are DFQATT and SNEGSKA (reference sequence). This CDR3 has 11 residues. The DNA for the CDR3 is TGCAGTGCTAGAGTGACCTACGAGCAGCACTTC. Amino acid sequence: CSARVTYEQHF.

This clonotype occurred a few times. V gene TRBV5-1 combines with J gene TRBJ2-1; D is undetermined. This CDR3 contains 13 residues. CDR1 SGHRS and CDR2 YFSETQ come from the germline V gene. V was cut by 2 bases and J by 4 bases, with 7 bases left in between. The CDR3 region is CASSLYFYNEQFF. The CDR3 DNA reads as TGCGCCAGCAGCTTATACTTTTACAATGAGCAGTTCTTC.

The rearrangement links TRBV20-1 to TRBJ1-3; D is possibly TRBD1 (5 bases). The CDR3 has 14 amino acids. Trimming pared 6 bases from V and 0 bases from J, leaving 12 bases between. Germline CDR1 DFQATT, CDR2 SNEGSKA (reference sequence). This CDR3 reads CSAAQVFSGNTIYF. In nucleotides, the CDR3 is TGCAGTGCCGCACAGGTGTTCTCTGGAAACACCATATATTTT.